This T cell receptor (beta chain) was observed in a study of response to subunit inactivated influenza vaccine. MiXCR, applied by TCRdb to the RT-PCR reads, yields one record per CDR3 protein. The sample lists about 530,000 distinct CDR3 sequences; 10% to 15% were seen once. CDR3 size: 16 residues. The V end lost 8 bases, the J end lost 0 bases, and 17 bases lay between the germline ends. Germline V gives CDR1 SGHVS, CDR2 FQNEAQ. The sequencing here drew on PBMCs from blood, taken 45 days after vaccination. V usage is TRBV7-8 and J usage is TRBJ2-1; D is ambiguous. The receptor was derived from a man between 45 and 60 years old who received an inactivated influenza vaccine. For the CDR3, the DNA is TGTGCCAGCGGAAGGAACCGGGTTATCTCCTACAATGAGCAGTTCTTC. It specifies CASGRNRVISYNEQFF. The full variable domain, completed using reference TRBV7-8 and TRBJ2-1, is GAGVSQSPRYKVAKRGQDVALRCDPISGHVSLFWYQQALGQGPEFLTYFQNEAQLDKSGLPSDRFFAERPEGSVSTLKIQRTQQEDSAVYLCASGRNRVISYNEQFFGPGTRLTVL.